The 8 T cell receptor beta chains in this list originate from one sample, sequenced in a study of blood T cell repertoires in COVID-19. The method was immunoSEQ multiplex PCR; TCRdb's version includes in-frame clones alone and lacks a portion of them. The table has about 49,000 clones, about 90% seen once; the top ten hold 2% to 2.5%. The source material was peripheral blood. These TCRs come from a woman aged 80 or over with COVID-19, enrolled during active disease.

The chain uses TRBV15 and TRBJ2-2; 7 bases map to TRBD1. This CDR3 contains 16 residues. Germline V gene lookup returns CDR1 LNHNV and CDR2 YYDKDF (reference sequence). Trimming cost V 1 base and J 8 bases; bases outside gene matches: 10. The CDR3 DNA reads TGTGCCACCAGCAGAGGAGACAGGGTCGTTAGGGGGGAGCTGTTTTTT. Amino acids: CATSRGDRVVRGELFF. Filled out from reference TRBV15 and TRBJ2-2, the complete variable domain reads DAMVIQNPRYQVTQFGKPVTLSCSQTLNHNVMYWYQQKSSQAPKLLFHYYDKDFNNEADTPDNFQSRRPNTSFCFLDIRSPGLGDTAMYLCATSRGDRVVRGELFFGEGSRLTVL.

In nucleotides, the CDR3 is TGCAGTGCTAGTTGGCGTCGGGGGGAGCAGTACTTC. Its protein product is CSASWRRGEQYF. The chain is built from TRBV20-1 and TRBJ2-7; tentative D call: TRBD2 (6 bases). This CDR3 spans 12 amino acids. V was cut by 3 bases and J by 7 bases, with 13 bases left in between. Germline CDR1 reads DFQATT; CDR2 reads SNEGSKA (reference sequence).

The chain joins TRBV2 to TRBJ2-3; maybe TRBD2 (5 bases). V was pared by 5 bases and J by 1 base, with 10 bases between. The germline V gene encodes CDR1 SNHLY and CDR2 FYNNEI. The CDR3 extends over 14 amino acids. This chain's CDR3 is CASSSTSRTDTQYF. The CDR3, as DNA: TGTGCCAGCAGTTCAACTAGTCGCACAGATACGCAGTATTTT. Based on the CDR3 plus reference TRBV2 and TRBJ2-3, the full variable domain is EPEVTQTPSHQVTQMGQEVILRCVPISNHLYFYWYRQILGQKVEFLVSFYNNEISEKSEIFDDQFSVERPDGSNFTLKIRSTKLEDSAMYFCASSSTSRTDTQYFGPGTRLTVL.

The V call is TRBV19, the J call TRBJ1-2; tentative D call: TRBD1 (6 bases). Per germline, CDR1 LNHDA and CDR2 SQIVND (reference sequence). V was cut by 2 bases and J by 3 bases, with 7 bases left in between. The CDR3 consists of 13 residues. DNA for the CDR3: TGTGCCAGTAGTATAAACAGGGACTATGGCTACACCTTC. This gives the protein CASSINRDYGYTF. The full variable domain, completed using reference TRBV19 and TRBJ1-2, is DGGITQSPKYLFRKEGQNVTLSCEQNLNHDAMYWYRQDPGQGLRLIYYSQIVNDFQKGDIAEGYSVSREKKESFPLTVTSAQKNPTAFYLCASSINRDYGYTFGSGTRLTVV.

The V gene is TRBV27, the J gene TRBJ1-6; D may be TRBD1 (5 bases). CDR1 and CDR2 (germline): MNHEY, SMNVEV (reference sequence). V was trimmed by 2 bases and J by 9 bases, leaving 17 bases between them. This CDR3 is 16 amino acids long. The CDR3 sequence is CASSLRSQGSSSPLHF. In nucleotides, the CDR3 is TGTGCCAGCAGTTTACGCTCCCAGGGCTCAAGTTCACCCCTCCACTTT.

This chain connects TRBV6-5 to TRBJ1-1; 7 bases line up with TRBD1. The ends lost 7 bases at V and 0 bases at J; junction bases unmatched: 8. CDR1 and CDR2 from the germline V gene are MNHEY and SVGAGI. CDR3 size: 15 residues. CDR3 region: CASTGQPRMNTEAFF. The CDR3 DNA follows: TGTGCCAGCACGGGACAGCCGAGAATGAACACTGAAGCTTTCTTT.

The V and J genes are TRBV18 and TRBJ2-7; TRBD1 is a possible D gene (5 bases). Trimming removed 2 bases from V and 3 bases from J, with 14 bases in between. CDR3 size: 15 residues. Germline values: CDR1 KGHSH, CDR2 LQKENI. CDR3 amino acids: CASSPGKGPLYEQYF. Here the CDR3 DNA reads TGTGCCAGCTCACCAGGGAAGGGGCCCCTCTACGAGCAGTACTTC.

The chain links TRBV19 to TRBJ1-5; a weak D match, TRBD1 (5 bases). There are 14 residues in the CDR3. The germline V gene encodes CDR1 LNHDA and CDR2 SQIVND (reference sequence). V gave up 6 bases and J gave up 3 bases, with 12 bases separating them. The CDR3 sequence is CASREQVPNQPQHF. The CDR3 coding sequence is TGTGCCAGTAGGGAACAGGTCCCCAATCAGCCCCAGCATTTT.